The rows below give T cell receptor beta chains drawn from one sample of a study of T cell changes during pregnancy in multiple sclerosis. The data were produced by immunoSEQ multiplex PCR, yet TCRdb's version contains in-frame clones alone and is incomplete. The sample contains 20,000 or so clones, about nine tenths of which appear only once. This specimen consisted of CD8+ T cells from peripheral blood mononuclear cells, obtained in the third trimester of pregnancy. Receptors were obtained from a female donor in good health, enrolled as a control in a pregnancy study. The CDR3 runs from the conserved cysteine through the conserved F or W. The order of the fields is D gene, J gene, V gene, clone size, CDR3 DNA, CDR3 protein. A D gene is named only where the DNA matches it firmly. Size is omitted from some rows. Given values are once, few, many or a class for expanded clones.

>.|TRBJ1-5|TRBV7-9|once
TGTGCCACCGAAACCCTCGAGAAGAGCAATCAGCCCCAGCATTTT
CATETLEKSNQPQHF
>TRBD1|TRBJ2-7|TRBV11-2|.
TGTGCCAGCAGCTTAGGCTCCGGGACAGATACCTACGAGCAGTACTTC
CASSLGSGTDTYEQYF
>.|TRBJ2-5|TRBV9|once
TGTGCCAGCAGCGTAGGGACAACCGGCTGGCAAGAGACCCAGTACTTC
CASSVGTTGWQETQYF
>.|TRBJ1-2|TRBV19|once
TGTGCCAGTTTACAGGAAGATAACTATGGCTACACCTTC
CASLQEDNYGYTF
>TRBD1|TRBJ1-2|TRBV9|.
TGTGCCAGCAGCGTAGGGGACAGGGTACATGGCTACACCTTC
CASSVGDRVHGYTF
>.|TRBJ2-3|TRBV4-1|.
TGCGCCAGCAGCCAAGATAATCCCCGTATTACAGATACGCAGTATTTT
CASSQDNPRITDTQYF
>TRBD1|TRBJ1-1|TRBV10-3|.
TGTGCCATCAGTGAGAAGGGACAGGCTAACACTGAAGCTTTCTTT
CAISEKGQANTEAFF
>.|TRBJ2-5|TRBV7-9|.
TGTGCCAGCAGCTTAGTGGTAGAGGAGACCCAGTACTTC
CASSLVVEETQYF
>TRBD1|TRBJ2-7|TRBV2|.
TGTGCCAGCAGTGAAGCTTCGACAGGGTATTATGAGCAGTACTTC
CASSEASTGYYEQYF
>TRBD1|TRBJ2-7|TRBV7-9|.
TGTGCCAGCAGCTCTACCACAGGGGCGGGCGAGCAGTACTTC
CASSSTTGAGEQYF
>.|TRBJ1-6|TRBV7-3|.
TGTGCCCGTCATACCGGGAATACCTATAATTCACCCCTCCACTTT
CARHTGNTYNSPLHF
>.|TRBJ1-1|TRBV6-5|.
TGTGCCATCAAACAGGGTGCGGGTGAAGCTTTCTTT
CAIKQGAGEAFF
>.|TRBJ2-1|TRBV27|.
TGTGCCAGCAGCCATTCAAGCAAACCGTACAATGAGCAGTTCTTC
CASSHSSKPYNEQFF
>.|TRBJ2-3|TRBV5-4|.
TGTGCCAGCAGCTTGGAGACCGGGATGGGCACAGATACGCAGTATTTT
CASSLETGMGTDTQYF
>TRBD1|TRBJ1-1|TRBV5-5|once
TGTGCCAGCAGCCTTGCTGTGGGGACAGGGTGGAAAGGAGCTTTCTTT
CASSLAVGTGWKGAFF
>TRBD1|TRBJ1-1|TRBV13|.
TGTGCCAGCAGCTTACCCAGGGGGGCTGAAGCTTTCTTT
CASSLPRGAEAFF
>.|TRBJ2-7|TRBV2|once
TGTGCCAGCAGCGCAGGTAATCACTACGAGCAGTACTTC
CASSAGNHYEQYF
>.|TRBJ2-2|TRBV29-1|.
TGCAGCGTTGAATATCGGGGACTAGGGGGCCGGGAGCTGTTTTTT
CSVEYRGLGGRELFF
>.|TRBJ2-6|TRBV4-1|few
TGCGCCAGCAGCCACCCGCCGACACCTTGGGGCTTCGGGGCCAACGTCCTGACTTTC
CASSHPPTPWGFGANVLTF
>.|TRBJ1-6|TRBV5-5|.
TGTGCCAGCAGCGAGAGACACGTCGTCTCCTATAATTCACCCCTCCACTTT
CASSERHVVSYNSPLHF
>.|TRBJ1-4|TRBV27|.
TGTGCCAGCAGTTTCGACAGCTTTAATGAAAAACTGTTTTTT
CASSFDSFNEKLFF
>TRBD2|TRBJ2-1|TRBV4-3|.
TGCGCCAGCAGCCAAGATCCGACTAGCGGGTACAATGAGCAGTTCTTC
CASSQDPTSGYNEQFF
>.|TRBJ1-1|TRBV4-2|.
TGTGCCAGCAGCCTGCCCACAGGGAGGAACACTGAAGCTTTCTTT
CASSLPTGRNTEAFF
>.|TRBJ2-3|TRBV5-6|.
TGTGCCAGCAGCCCCATGGTTGGCGATACGCAGTATTTT
CASSPMVGDTQYF
>.|TRBJ1-6|TRBV28|.
TGTGCCAGCAGTTTTATAGGGGGGGGATCACCCCTCCACTTT
CASSFIGGGSPLHF
>.|TRBJ2-2|TRBV6-5|.
TGTGCCAGCTTTATCCCGGGGGACACCGGGGAGCTGTTTTTT
CASFIPGDTGELFF
>.|TRBJ2-3|TRBV7-3|once
TGTGCCAGCAGCAAAGGAGGGGGCCCAGATACGCAGTATTTT
CASSKGGGPDTQYF
>TRBD2|TRBJ2-5|TRBV7-9|.
TGTGCCAGCACCTCCGGGGGGGCCGACGAGACCCAGTACTTC
CASTSGGADETQYF
>.|TRBJ1-1|TRBV27|.
TGTGCCAGCAGTTTTCAGGGGCGCACTGAAGCTTTCTTT
CASSFQGRTEAFF
>.|TRBJ2-3|TRBV7-9|.
TGTGCCAGCAGCACCCAAGAGGATACGCAGTATTTT
CASSTQEDTQYF
>.|TRBJ2-7|TRBV9|.
TGTGCCAGCAGTCCCAGGGGGGTCTCCCCCTACGAGCAGTACTTC
CASSPRGVSPYEQYF
>.|TRBJ2-7|TRBV4-1|.
TGCGCCAGCAGCCAAAGCGAGGGGGCCTACGAGCAGTACTTC
CASSQSEGAYEQYF
>.|TRBJ1-4|TRBV28|.
TGTGCCAGCAGTTTGGGTGGGAGGGAAAAACTGTTTTTT
CASSLGGREKLFF
>.|TRBJ2-3|TRBV28|.
TGTGCCAGCAGTCCGACTCGATTGATAAACACAGATACGCAGTATTTT
CASSPTRLINTDTQYF
>TRBD1|TRBJ1-4|TRBV27|.
TGTGCCAGCAGTTCGAATTCAGGGACAGAAAATGAAAAACTGTTTTTT
CASSSNSGTENEKLFF
>.|TRBJ2-3|TRBV19|.
TGTGCCAGTAGCACCCCGACTAGCACAGATACGCAGTATTTT
CASSTPTSTDTQYF
>TRBD2|TRBJ2-2|TRBV5-6|few
TGTGCCAGCAGCTCGGGACTAAACACCGGGGAGCTGTTTTTT
CASSSGLNTGELFF
>TRBD1|TRBJ1-5|TRBV19|.
TGTGCCAGTTTGGGACAGGGGAATAATCAGCCCCAGCATTTT
CASLGQGNNQPQHF
>.|TRBJ2-1|TRBV21-1|.
TGTGCCAGCAGCACCAGCCTAGCGGGGGAATACAATGAGCAGTTCTTC
CASSTSLAGEYNEQFF
>.|TRBJ2-1|TRBV5-5|.
TGTGCCAGCAGCTTGGGCCAGGGGACATACTTAGATGGGCAGTTCTTC
CASSLGQGTYLDGQFF
>.|TRBJ1-2|TRBV21-1|medium-sized
TGTGCCAGCAGCAGGGATACAGGAGCTCCCTATGGCTACACCTTC
CASSRDTGAPYGYTF
>TRBD2|TRBJ2-1|TRBV27|.
TGTGCCAGCAGTACCTTAGCGGGGGGGCCCAATGAGCAGTTCTTC
CASSTLAGGPNEQFF
>TRBD1|TRBJ1-1|TRBV7-9|.
TGTGCGGGAACAGGGGGGGAGGTCCACCGGGGAGCTTTCTTT
CAGTGGEVHRGAFF
>.|TRBJ2-2|TRBV5-6|.
TGTGCCAGCAGCTTAGGAGAATCCACCTACCCCACCGGGGAGCTGTTTTTT
CASSLGESTYPTGELFF
>.|TRBJ2-7|TRBV10-3|.
TGTGCCATCAGGGCAGTCGACGAGCAGTACTTC
CAIRAVDEQYF
>TRBD1|TRBJ1-1|TRBV4-3|.
TGCGCCAGCAGCCAAGATAGGGCGACAGGGACGAACACTGAAGCTTTCTTT
CASSQDRATGTNTEAFF
>.|TRBJ1-1|TRBV13|.
TGTGCCAGCAGCTTAGGGACACTGAACACTGAAGCTTTCTTT
CASSLGTLNTEAFF
>.|TRBJ2-1|TRBV4-3|few
TGCGCCAGCAGCCAGGCTCTAGCGACGGTTGGTTGGTCCTACAATGAGCAGTTCTTC
CASSQALATVGWSYNEQFF
>.|TRBJ1-2|TRBV5-4|medium-sized
TGTGCCAGCAGCTTGGCAGGGGTTAATGGCTACACCTTC
CASSLAGVNGYTF
>.|TRBJ1-4|TRBV5-6|.
TGTGCCAGCAGCAATGCAGGGTTAGGCGGGGATGAAAAACTGTTTTTT
CASSNAGLGGDEKLFF
>.|TRBJ2-1|TRBV7-9|.
TGTGCCAGCAGCTTATCAAATGAGCAGTTCTTC
CASSLSNEQFF
>TRBD2|TRBJ2-2|TRBV7-3|once
TGTGCCAGCAGCTCTGGCGGGGGAATTGGCGGGGAGCTGTTTTTT
CASSSGGGIGGELFF
>.|TRBJ2-7|TRBV13|.
.
CASSIFGQVYEQYF